A selection of T cell receptor beta chains follows, all from one sample in a study of patients and donors after allogeneic stem cell transplantation. TCRdb re-called the RT-PCR reads through MiXCR, storing one row per CDR3 protein. The sample has over 400,000 distinct CDR3 sequences; roughly 16% are singletons. Sequenced sample: blood, either unsorted or a sorted T cell fraction (not recorded which). The receptors shown here come from a human donor who was either an allogeneic HSCT recipient or a stem cell or donor lymphocyte infusion donor (not recorded which). It is not recorded whose cells these are; they may come from a transplant donor. Each CDR3 is given with its conserved first and last residue. Fields, in order: CDR3 DNA, CDR3 protein, D gene, clone size, V gene, J gene. A D gene is named only where the DNA matches it firmly. Where a row states a size, it is once, few, many or the class of an expanded clone; other rows omit it.

TGCAGTGCTAGAGATGGACGGGACGGCAAGGTGCAGTTCTTC,CSARDGRDGKVQFF,.,.,TRBV20-1,TRBJ2-1
TGCAGTGCTAGAGTACTGAAGGAGACCCAGTACTTC,CSARVLKETQYF,.,.,TRBV20-1,TRBJ2-5
TGCAGTGTCCCGGGACCGAGCTTCTCTGGGGCCAACGTCCTGACTTTC,CSVPGPSFSGANVLTF,.,few,TRBV20-1,TRBJ2-6
TGTGCCAGCAGAAAGGACAGGGCAAACACTGAAGCTTTCTTT,CASRKDRANTEAFF,TRBD1,few,TRBV6-1,TRBJ1-1
TGCAGTGCTAGAGAGGGGACAGGGTCTGGAAACACCATATATTTT,CSAREGTGSGNTIYF,TRBD1,few,TRBV20-1,TRBJ1-3
TGTGCCAGCAGCTTATCCCGGACTAGCGTAGATACGCAGTATTTT,CASSLSRTSVDTQYF,TRBD2,many,TRBV7-2,TRBJ2-3
TGTGCCAGCAGCTTAGATCCCGGACAGAGCGGGGAGCTGTTTTTT,CASSLDPGQSGELFF,.,few,TRBV11-3,TRBJ2-2
TGTGCCAGCAGCCCCGACAGGGGAGGGGACCTACCCAATCAGCCCCAGCATTTT,CASSPDRGGDLPNQPQHF,TRBD1,few,TRBV12-3/TRBV12-4,TRBJ1-5
TGCGCCAGCAGTCAATCGCGGTTCTACGAGCAGTACTTC,CASSQSRFYEQYF,.,.,TRBV23-1,TRBJ2-7
TGCAGCGCGGACAGGGGAACGATCAATGAGCAGTTCTTC,CSADRGTINEQFF,TRBD1,.,TRBV29-1,TRBJ2-1
TGTGCCAGCAGCCCTCTGGGGCGTAGTGCCTACAATGAGCAGTTCTTC,CASSPLGRSAYNEQFF,.,.,TRBV14,TRBJ2-1
TGTGCCAGCAGCTTACTCGGGGGGCTGGATACGCAGTATTTT,CASSLLGGLDTQYF,.,few,TRBV7-3,TRBJ2-3
TGTGCCAGCAGCTTATGGGGGGGCTTCGGCACAGATACGCAGTATTTT,CASSLWGGFGTDTQYF,.,few,TRBV7-2,TRBJ2-3
TGTGCCAGCAGGTTTTTGGGGGATACTGAAGCTTTCTTT,CASRFLGDTEAFF,.,.,TRBV11-2,TRBJ1-1
TGTGCCAGCAGTCCTGGGACTCGTAATTCACCCCTCCACTTT,CASSPGTRNSPLHF,.,few,TRBV12-3/TRBV12-4,TRBJ1-6
TGCGCCAGCAGCGCCTATAGCGGGAGGACTTACGAGCAGTACTTC,CASSAYSGRTYEQYF,TRBD2,.,TRBV5-1,TRBJ2-7
TGTGCCAGCAGCTCAGGACCGACGCAGTACTTC,CASSSGPTQYF,.,.,TRBV7-6,TRBJ2-7
TGCGCCAGCAGCTTGGTAAGGAGCACGAACACTGAAGCTTTCTTT,CASSLVRSTNTEAFF,.,.,TRBV5-1,TRBJ1-1
TGCAGTGCTAGAGATCGGCTGAACACTGAAGCTTTCTTT,CSARDRLNTEAFF,.,.,TRBV20-1,TRBJ1-1
TGTGCCAGTAGTATAGACCCAAATCAGCCCCAGCATTTT,CASSIDPNQPQHF,.,.,TRBV19,TRBJ1-5
TGTGCCAGCAGTTTAGGGGCAGGGGCCTACGAGCAGTACTTC,CASSLGAGAYEQYF,.,many,TRBV27,TRBJ2-7
TGTGCCAGCAGCCCTCTAAGTAGAAGCTACGAGCAGTACTTC,CASSPLSRSYEQYF,.,many,TRBV9,TRBJ2-7
TGCGCCAGCAGCGATGATCGGGGGGGCACAGATACGCAGTATTTT,CASSDDRGGTDTQYF,TRBD2,few,TRBV5-1,TRBJ2-3
TGTGCCAGCAGTTCCACTGAGCGGGGTGAGAATGAGCAGTTCTTC,CASSSTERGENEQFF,TRBD2,few,TRBV6-5,TRBJ2-1
TGCAGTGCTACCGAAAGCGGGGGCTTCTCCTACGAGCAGTACTTC,CSATESGGFSYEQYF,TRBD2,.,TRBV20-1,TRBJ2-7
TGTGCCAGCAGTTTTAGAGGAGGAGTGGGCTACGAGCAGTACTTC,CASSFRGGVGYEQYF,.,.,TRBV12-3/TRBV12-4,TRBJ2-7
TGCAGTGCTAGAGCCCTTGTGGGAGGGGAGGTGTACAATGAGCAGTTCTTC,CSARALVGGEVYNEQFF,TRBD2,few,TRBV20-1,TRBJ2-1
TGCAGTGCTAGAGACCCGGTACCCAGACTAGCGGGGAAGTACGAGCAGTACTTC,CSARDPVPRLAGKYEQYF,TRBD2,few,TRBV20-1,TRBJ2-7
TGTGCCAGCAGTTTGGCAGGGTCCGATTCACCCCTCCACTTT,CASSLAGSDSPLHF,.,.,TRBV27,TRBJ1-6
TGTGCCAGCAGCCCGGGACAGTTTATCCCCTACGAGCAGTACTTC,CASSPGQFIPYEQYF,TRBD1,.,TRBV7-9,TRBJ2-7
TGTGCCAGCAGCTTGCGGTTCGGGGGGTACTCTGGAAACACCATATATTTT,CASSLRFGGYSGNTIYF,.,.,TRBV5-6,TRBJ1-3